This TCR beta chain was observed in a study of blood T cell repertoires in COVID-19. Across the study: The United States, Italy and Spain supplied acute and convalescent COVID-19 samples. In each case, the material was cDNA or gDNA derived from T cells, B-cell-depleted T cells, or PBMCs.

As originally analysed: Quantification of nucleated cells was approximated via reference gene primer amplification. The method was immunoSEQ multiplex PCR; TCRdb's version includes in-frame clones alone and lacks a portion of them. That table furnishes V, J and clone size, whereas the DNA furnished D and trimming. The sample holds about 310,000 clones, roughly 84% seen once. V was clipped by 7 bases and J by 1 base, with 14 bases between them. Germline CDR1 MNHEY, CDR2 SMNVEV (reference sequence). The CDR3 length is 14 residues. This sequence was found in a man aged 45 to 65 with active or convalescent COVID-19. Sequenced material: peripheral blood. The rearrangement links TRBV27 to TRBJ2-7; weak D call: TRBD1 (6 bases). DNA of the CDR3: TGTGCCAGCAAGTCAATGGACAGTTCCTACGAGCAGTACTTC. Its protein is CASKSMDSSYEQYF.